Below are 19 T cell receptor beta chains sequenced from a single sample in a study of OX40 agonist ivuxolimab in advanced cancers. Only in-frame clones appear in the TCRdb table, and some are missing; sequencing was by immunoSEQ multiplex PCR. This sample has about 71,000 clones; around nine tenths occur once, and the top ten carry around 2.1%. Here the sequenced sample was CD4+ or CD8+ T cells sorted from blood, taken in a trial of the OX40 agonist ivuxolimab. The source is an adult with an advanced solid tumor such as melanoma, head and neck, liver or kidney cancer.

This sequence joins TRBV7-3 and TRBJ2-5; 8 bases agree with TRBD1. V was clipped by 5 bases and J by 4 bases; unmatched bases: 9. This CDR3 is built from 15 residues. Germline-derived CDR1 and CDR2 are SGHTA and FQGTGA. The CDR3 loop reads CASSPGQAERETQYF. The CDR3 DNA reads TGTGCCAGCAGCCCGGGACAGGCGGAAAGAGAGACCCAGTACTTC.

This clone appeared once. The chain joins TRBV10-2 to TRBJ2-2; 15 positions match TRBD2. This CDR3 has 17 amino acids. V trimming: 6 bases; J trimming: 6 bases; junction bases outside the gene matches: 8. Germline CDR1 and CDR2: WSHSY and SAAADI. DNA of the CDR3: TGCGCCAGCAGGGGACTAGCGGGAGGAATTGGGTCCGGGGAGCTGTTTTTT. Its protein product is CASRGLAGGIGSGELFF.

V gene TRBV9 combines with J gene TRBJ1-3; D call uncertain. Trimming shortened V by 1 base and J by 4 bases, and 6 bases separated the two germline ends. This CDR3 comprises 13 residues. Looked up from germline, CDR1 is SGDLS and CDR2 is YYNGEE. The CDR3: CASSVSRGNTIYF. The CDR3 nucleotides are TGTGCCAGCAGCGTAAGCCGAGGAAACACCATATATTTT.

The V and J genes are TRBV7-2 and TRBJ2-1, with a possible D match to TRBD1 (6 bases). CDR1 SGHTA and CDR2 FQGNSA come from the germline V gene. This CDR3 is 14 amino acids long. The germline V and J ends were trimmed by 3 bases and 5 bases, with 11 bases remaining between them. The DNA of the CDR3 is TGTGCCAGCAGCTTCTTCGACAGGAACAATGAGCAGTTCTTC. It codes for CASSFFDRNNEQFF.

Only a few counts were recorded for this clone. The genes are TRBV13 and TRBJ2-7; TRBD1 is a possible D gene (6 bases). Trimming cost V 5 bases and J 3 bases, with 11 bases left between them. Germline values: CDR1 PRHDT, CDR2 FYEKMQ (reference sequence). The CDR3 covers 13 residues. The CDR3 DNA sequence: TGTGCCAGCAGCGCTCAGGGGAACTACGAGCAGTACTTC. Protein product: CASSAQGNYEQYF.

V gene TRBV5-4 combines with J gene TRBJ1-2; 7 bases match TRBD1. V was clipped by 5 bases and J by 4 bases; unmatched bases: 8. The V gene's germline CDR1 is SGHNT and CDR2 YYREEE (reference sequence). The CDR3 runs 14 residues. The chain's CDR3 is CASRKGGQVYGYTF. CDR3 coding DNA: TGTGCCAGCAGGAAGGGAGGACAGGTCTATGGCTACACCTTC.

V gene TRBV28 combines with J gene TRBJ1-1; D possibly corresponds to TRBD1 (5 bases). Germline values: CDR1 MDHEN, CDR2 SYDVKM. The CDR3 contains 15 residues. V gave up 8 bases and J gave up 6 bases, with 22 bases separating them. In DNA, the CDR3 is TGTGCCAGCCTTTATAGGGTGGCAGGGAAGGCTGAAGCTTTCTTT. It is translated as CASLYRVAGKAEAFF.

Here the CDR3 DNA reads TGTGCCAGCAGCTCTTCCCAGAGGAATGAGCAGTTCTTC. Translating gives CASSSSQRNEQFF. This chain joins TRBV11-1 and TRBJ2-1, with D hard to call. Germline lookup yields CDR1 SGHAT and CDR2 FQDESV (reference sequence). CDR3 length: 13 amino acids. Trimming left V 4 bases short and J 7 bases short, with 11 bases between. The entire variable domain, with the rest obtained from reference TRBV11-1 and TRBJ2-1, is as follows: EAEVAQSPRYKITEKSQAVAFWCDPISGHATLYWYRQILGQGPELLVQFQDESVVDDSQLPKDRFSAERLKGVDSTLKIQPAELGDSAMYLCASSSSQRNEQFFGPGTRLTVL.

The J gene is TRBJ2-7, the V gene TRBV21-1; TRBD1, the D gene given by the table, was not confirmed from the DNA. TRBV21-1 is assigned pseudogene status. The CDR3 consists of 14 residues. This CDR3 reads CASTTTGHSYEQYF. Here the CDR3 DNA reads TGTGCCAGCACCACCACGGGACACTCCTACGAGCAGTACTTC.

The rearrangement joins TRBV19 to TRBJ1-4, with TRBD1 matching over 7 bases. The length of the CDR3 is 15 residues. With 2 bases clipped from V and 5 bases from J, the junction kept 5 bases outside the gene matches. Germline CDR1 and CDR2: LNHDA and SQIVND (reference sequence). CDR3 nucleotides: TGTGCCAGTAGTATACGGGGACAGTGGAATGAAAAACTGTTTTTT. It specifies CASSIRGQWNEKLFF.

The rearrangement uses TRBV6-6 and TRBJ1-6; 7 positions match TRBD1. From germline, CDR1 is MNHNY and CDR2 SVGAGI (reference sequence). J lost 6 bases, V lost 7 bases, and 9 bases had no gene match. The CDR3 covers 15 residues. The CDR3 nucleotides read TGTGCCAGCAATGTCGGACAGGACTCTAATTCACCCCTCCACTTT. Residues: CASNVGQDSNSPLHF.

This chain links TRBV11-2 with TRBJ2-2; TRBD1 is a possible D gene (5 bases). CDR3 length: 15 residues. Germline-derived CDR1 and CDR2 are SGHAT and FQNNGV. Trimming pared 2 bases from V and 0 bases from J, leaving 7 bases between. The CDR3 loop reads CASSLQGANTGELFF. In nucleotides, the CDR3 is TGTGCCAGCAGCTTACAGGGTGCGAACACCGGGGAGCTGTTTTTT.

The chain recombines TRBV2 with TRBJ2-5; 8 positions agree with TRBD1. From germline, CDR1 is SNHLY and CDR2 FYNNEI. Unmatched junction bases numbered 5, after V lost 7 bases and J lost 1 base. This CDR3 region has 14 residues. In DNA, the CDR3 is TGTGCCAGCACTCGGGACAGGCCCCAAGAGACCCAGTACTTC. It encodes CASTRDRPQETQYF.

The rearrangement uses TRBV7-2 and TRBJ2-5; D gene uncertain. Looked up from germline, CDR1 is SGHTA and CDR2 is FQGNSA. Trimming removed 1 base from V and 4 bases from J, with 7 bases in between. This CDR3 has 13 residues. CDR3: CASSLDEIETQYF. The CDR3 DNA reads as TGTGCCAGCAGCTTAGACGAGATAGAGACCCAGTACTTC.

The J gene is TRBJ1-1, the V gene TRBV6-6; D is possibly TRBD1 (6 bases). V lost 6 bases to trimming and J lost 6 bases, with 11 bases between them. Germline CDR1 is MNHNY and CDR2 is SVGAGI (reference sequence). The CDR3 spans 12 residues. CDR3 in amino acids: CASRRTESEAFF. The CDR3 region has the DNA TGTGCCAGCAGGAGGACAGAATCTGAAGCTTTCTTT.

CDR3 bases: TGCGCCAGCAGCTTTCTAGCGGGAGATATCGATACGCAGTATTTT. Amino acid sequence: CASSFLAGDIDTQYF. The chain couples TRBV5-1 to TRBJ2-3; 10 bases fit TRBD2. The CDR3 has 15 amino acids. CDR1 and CDR2 (germline): SGHRS, YFSETQ. V lost 2 bases and J lost 6; bases outside the gene matches: 6.

This sequence joins TRBV29-1 and TRBJ2-2; 8 nucleotides align to TRBD1. CDR3 length equals 13 residues. Germline CDR1 and CDR2: SQVTM and ANQGSEA. V trimming: 6 bases; J trimming: 6 bases; junction bases outside the gene matches: 6. For the CDR3, the DNA is TGCAGCGTCCGGGACAGGAGAGCCGGGGAGCTGTTTTTT. Protein product: CSVRDRRAGELFF.

V is TRBV2 and J is TRBJ1-1; 10 bases are shared with TRBD1. J gave up 8 bases and V 4 bases, and 16 bases lay outside the gene matches. CDR3 length: 17 residues. Germline CDR1 and CDR2: SNHLY and FYNNEI. Here the CDR3 reads CASSAGGQGSLRREAFF. In nucleotides, the CDR3 is TGTGCCAGCAGTGCAGGGGGACAGGGGTCGCTGAGGCGAGAAGCTTTCTTT.

Here the CDR3 reads CASSPIRMVGTSGITDTQYF. CDR3 coding DNA: TGTGCCAGCTCACCAATCCGAATGGTGGGGACTAGCGGGATCACAGATACGCAGTATTTT. The chain combines TRBV18 with TRBJ2-3, with 13 nucleotides matching TRBD2. V shed 2 bases and J 2 bases; nucleotides not matched to a gene: 13. The germline CDR1 and CDR2 sequences are KGHSH and LQKENI. The CDR3 extends over 20 amino acids. Using reference TRBV18 and TRBJ2-3 for the parts outside the CDR3, the full variable domain is NAGVMQNPRHLVRRRGQEARLRCSPMKGHSHVYWYRQLPEEGLKFMVYLQKENIIDESGMPKERFSAEFPKEGPSILRIQQVVRGDSAAYFCASSPIRMVGTSGITDTQYFGPGTRLTVL.